This TCR beta chain was recovered during a study of blood T cells in healthy people across ages. Study conclusions and caveats: Both naive CD4+ cell counts and diversity were greater in long-lived donors than in aged donors.

Sample-barcoded 5' priming and a J-beta primer mix drove a second PCR of roughly 6 to 12 cycles. TCRdb fed the 5' RACE reads into MiXCR, producing one record per CDR3 protein. The sample lists fewer than 2,000,000 distinct CDR3 sequences; around 42% were seen once. Germline assignment: CDR1 DFQATT and CDR2 SNEGSKA (reference sequence). The CDR3 extends over 20 amino acids. V was shortened by 2 bases and J by 0 bases, with 26 bases between the two germline ends. Of note for this clonotype: As yet, its antigen is unknown.

The sample consisted of blood. The rearrangement joins TRBV20-1 to TRBJ2-1, with D possibly being TRBD1 (7 bases). The receptor was derived from a human donor in good health. The CDR3, as DNA: TGCAGTGCTAGAAGACTTGGAGGGGGCCGGCCGGGGAGCTCCTACAATGAGCAGTTCTTC. It specifies CSARRLGGGRPGSSYNEQFF.